The clone carrying this TCR beta chain was detected a few times. The record originates from a study of T cell changes during pregnancy in multiple sclerosis. Clones were read by immunoSEQ multiplex PCR, and TCRdb kept only the in-frame ones, dropping some. The table has nearly 110,000 clones, 85% to 95% seen once; the top ten hold less than 2%. This CDR3 is built from 13 residues. Germline CDR1 reads SGHRS; CDR2 reads YFSETQ. Between the trimmed V and J ends, which lost 3 bases and 9 bases, there was a span of 15 bases. The rearrangement uses TRBV5-1 and TRBJ1-1, with D maybe TRBD1 (6 bases). Source: peripheral blood, taken after pregnancy. This clonotype was obtained from a female donor with multiple sclerosis, enrolled in a pregnancy study. For the CDR3, the DNA is TGCGCCAGCAGCTACAGGGCCACTAACCAAGCTTTCTTT. Amino acids: CASSYRATNQAFF.